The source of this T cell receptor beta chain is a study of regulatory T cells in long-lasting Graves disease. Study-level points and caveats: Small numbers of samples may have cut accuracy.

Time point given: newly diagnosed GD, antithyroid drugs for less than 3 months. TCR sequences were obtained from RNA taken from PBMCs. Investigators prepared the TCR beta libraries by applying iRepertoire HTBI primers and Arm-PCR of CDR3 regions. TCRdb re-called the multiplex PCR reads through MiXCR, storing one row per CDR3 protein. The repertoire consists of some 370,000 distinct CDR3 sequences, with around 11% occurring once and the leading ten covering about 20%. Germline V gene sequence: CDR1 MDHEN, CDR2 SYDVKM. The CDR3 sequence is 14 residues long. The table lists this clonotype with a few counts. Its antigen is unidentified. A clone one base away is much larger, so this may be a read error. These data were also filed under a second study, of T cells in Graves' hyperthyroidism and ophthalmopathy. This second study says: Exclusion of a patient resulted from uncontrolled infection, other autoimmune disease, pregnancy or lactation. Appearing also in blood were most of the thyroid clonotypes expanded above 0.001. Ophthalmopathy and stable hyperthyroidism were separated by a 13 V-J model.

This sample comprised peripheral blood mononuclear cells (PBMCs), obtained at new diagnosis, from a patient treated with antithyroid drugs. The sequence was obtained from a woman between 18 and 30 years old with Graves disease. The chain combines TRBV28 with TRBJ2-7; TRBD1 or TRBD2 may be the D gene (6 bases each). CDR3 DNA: TGTGCCAGCAGTTTGGGGGGCGACGCCTACGAGCGGTACTTC. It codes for CASSLGGDAYERYF. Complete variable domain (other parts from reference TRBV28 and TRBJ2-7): DVKVTQSSRYLVKRTGEKVFLECVQDMDHENMFWYRQDPGLGLRLIYFSYDVKMKEKGDIPEGYSVSREKKERFSLILESASTNQTSMYLCASSLGGDAYERYFGPGTRLTVT.